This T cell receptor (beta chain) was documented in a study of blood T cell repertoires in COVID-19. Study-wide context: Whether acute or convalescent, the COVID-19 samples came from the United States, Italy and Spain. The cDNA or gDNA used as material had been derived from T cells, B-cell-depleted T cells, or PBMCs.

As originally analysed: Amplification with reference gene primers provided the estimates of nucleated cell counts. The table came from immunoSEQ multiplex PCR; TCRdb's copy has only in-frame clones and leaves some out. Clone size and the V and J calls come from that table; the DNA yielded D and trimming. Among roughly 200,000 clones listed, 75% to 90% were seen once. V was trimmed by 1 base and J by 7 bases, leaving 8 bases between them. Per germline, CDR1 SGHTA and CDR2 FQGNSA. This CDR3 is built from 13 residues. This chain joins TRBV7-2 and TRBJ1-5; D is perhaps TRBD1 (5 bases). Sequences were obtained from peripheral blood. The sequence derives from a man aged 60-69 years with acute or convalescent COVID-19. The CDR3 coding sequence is TGTGCCAGCAGCTTAGAGTCAGGGCAGCCCCAGCATTTT. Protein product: CASSLESGQPQHF.